A selection of T cell receptor beta chains follows, all from one sample in a study of T cells in Graves' hyperthyroidism and ophthalmopathy. In TCRdb, the multiplex PCR reads were re-called with MiXCR into one record per CDR3 protein. The sample includes fewer than 750,000 distinct CDR3 sequences, roughly 15% of them seen just once. Sequenced material: blood. The source of these receptors is a woman in her forties or fifties with Graves' ophthalmopathy. CDR3s include the opening cysteine and the closing phenylalanine or tryptophan. Fields, in order: clone size, V gene, D gene, J gene, CDR3 DNA, CDR3 protein. The D gene is left open where the match is weak. Size is omitted from some rows. Given values are once, few, many or a class for expanded clones.

few,TRBV19,-,TRBJ2-5,TGTGCCAGTAGTATAAGCAGGGCTCCACAAGAGACCCAGTACTTC,CASSISRAPQETQYF
-,TRBV20-1,-,TRBJ1-2,TGCAGTGCTAGAGAAGAGGACACCGGCTACACCTTC,CSAREEDTGYTF
-,TRBV19,TRBD1,TRBJ1-1,TGTGCCAGTAGTGCCCGGACAGGCGGCACTGAAGCTTTCTTT,CASSARTGGTEAFF
many,TRBV5-1,-,TRBJ2-1,TGTGCCAGCAGCTTACTCGGGAGCAATGAGCAGTTCTTC,CASSLLGSNEQFF
-,TRBV19,-,TRBJ2-7,TGTGCCAGTACCCCTTTCATGGGGGCTAACGAGCAGTACTTC,CASTPFMGANEQYF
-,TRBV20-1,TRBD1,TRBJ2-7,TGCAGTGCTATCGGGACAGGAAGGGGGGCCGAGCAGTACTTC,CSAIGTGRGAEQYF
few,TRBV7-9,-,TRBJ1-4,TGTGCCAGCAGCTTAGCCAGAGGCCTTAATGAAAAACTGTTTTTT,CASSLARGLNEKLFF
many,TRBV7-6,TRBD2,TRBJ2-3,TGTGCCAGCAGCTTAGTGCCGGGAGGATCACAAGATACGCAGTATTTT,CASSLVPGGSQDTQYF
-,TRBV6-1,-,TRBJ2-7,TGTGCCAGCAGTGTTACAGGGTACTACGAGCAGTACTTC,CASSVTGYYEQYF
many,TRBV7-2,-,TRBJ1-1,TGTGCCAGCAGCTTTCCTATGAACACTGAAGCTTTCTTT,CASSFPMNTEAFF
-,TRBV28,TRBD1,TRBJ2-6,TGTGCCAGCAGTTTATTTTGGACAGGAGCATCCCAATCTGGGGCCAACGTCCTGACTTTC,CASSLFWTGASQSGANVLTF
few,TRBV29-1,-,TRBJ1-3,TGCAGCGTTCTACAGGGCGGAAACACCATATATTTT,CSVLQGGNTIYF
few,TRBV7-2,-,TRBJ2-4,TGTGCCAGCAGCTCAGATGGACACCGAAACATTCAGTACTTC,CASSSDGHRNIQYF
many,TRBV28,TRBD1,TRBJ1-5,TGTGCCAGCAACTTCTTACCGGGACAGGCGTATCAGCCCCAGCATTTT,CASNFLPGQAYQPQHF
-,TRBV12-3/TRBV12-4,TRBD2,TRBJ2-7,TGTGCCAGCAGTTTCCTAGCGGGACTGCAGTACTTC,CASSFLAGLQYF
many,TRBV20-1,-,TRBJ2-3,TGCAGTGCTATCGGACGGACGGGGACAGATACGCAGTATTTT,CSAIGRTGTDTQYF
-,TRBV4-1,-,TRBJ1-5,TGCGCCAGCAGCCAGGGGGGGGTGGTTGGGGTCAATCAGCCCCAGCATTTT,CASSQGGVVGVNQPQHF
many,TRBV5-1,-,TRBJ2-3,TGCGCCAGCAGCTTGGATTTGGATACGCAGTATTTT,CASSLDLDTQYF
-,TRBV7-9,-,TRBJ2-2,TGTGCCAGCAGCTTAAGACGGGCGAGCACCGGGGAGCTGTTTTTT,CASSLRRASTGELFF
-,TRBV3-1,TRBD1,TRBJ2-1,TGTGCCAGCAGCCAAGATCGGGACAGGGGGGGAATGAGCTCCTACAATGAGCAGTTCTTC,CASSQDRDRGGMSSYNEQFF
-,TRBV18,TRBD1,TRBJ2-3,TGTGCCAGCTCACCACTCGCCAGGGGGCTGGTAGATACGCAGTATTTT,CASSPLARGLVDTQYF
few,TRBV6-2/TRBV6-3,-,TRBJ1-5,TGTGCCAGCAGTTACGATGATCAGCCCCAGCATTTT,CASSYDDQPQHF
few,TRBV6-1,TRBD2,TRBJ2-1,TGTGCCACCCTAGGACTAGGGGATGAGCAGTTCTTC,CATLGLGDEQFF
many,TRBV7-8,-,TRBJ1-5,TGTGCCAGCAGCCACTGGACCCGAAGCAATCAGCCCCAGCATTTT,CASSHWTRSNQPQHF
-,TRBV28,-,TRBJ2-3,TGTGCCACCGCCGGGAGCCGGGGCACAGATACGCAGTATTTT,CATAGSRGTDTQYF
-,TRBV6-9,TRBD2,TRBJ2-1,TGTGCCAGCAGTTACGGGGAACTAGCGGGTTTCCATGAGCAGTCCTTC,CASSYGELAGFHEQSF
-,TRBV9,-,TRBJ1-3,TGTGCCAGCAGCGCAGCCGTTGGAAACACCATATATTTT,CASSAAVGNTIYF
few,TRBV19,-,TRBJ2-1,TGTGCCAGTAGGGGGAGAGGCTCCTACAATGAGCAGTTCTTC,CASRGRGSYNEQFF
few,TRBV7-9,-,TRBJ1-1,TGTGCCAGCAGCTCCCTAAAGAACACTGAAGCTTTCTTT,CASSSLKNTEAFF
few,TRBV7-8,TRBD2,TRBJ2-2,TGTGCCAGCAGCTTAGGGGTCGCGGGAGGCACCGGGGAGCTGTTTTTT,CASSLGVAGGTGELFF
many,TRBV27,-,TRBJ1-2,TGTGCCAGCAGTTTAAGCTGGACCGTCTCTATGAGCTACACCTTC,CASSLSWTVSMSYTF
-,TRBV5-4,TRBD2,TRBJ2-2,TGTGCCAGCAGCCCCGGGCTAGCGGGACTAACCGGGGAGCTGTTTTTT,CASSPGLAGLTGELFF
-,TRBV19,TRBD1,TRBJ1-1,TGTGCCAGTAGTATACAGGGGGCTGTGAACACTGAAGCTTTCTTT,CASSIQGAVNTEAFF
-,TRBV11-2,TRBD2,TRBJ2-7,TGTGCCAGCAGCTTAGATCATCGGGGGACTAGCCTGCTCCACGAGCAGTACTTC,CASSLDHRGTSLLHEQYF
few,TRBV7-3,-,TRBJ2-3,TGTGCCAGCAGCTTAAGGGGTGCCCACACAGATACGCAGTATTTT,CASSLRGAHTDTQYF
many,TRBV6-2/TRBV6-3,-,TRBJ1-1,TGTGCCAGCAGTTACTATAGGGACACTGAAGCTTTCTTT,CASSYYRDTEAFF